Listed below are T cell receptor beta chains from one sample, sequenced in a study of OX40 agonist ivuxolimab in advanced cancers. The protocol was immunoSEQ multiplex PCR, while the TCRdb copy is restricted to in-frame clones and leaves out a portion. The table has 20,000 to 30,000 clones, 83% seen once. Material: CD4+ or CD8+ T cells sorted from blood, obtained in a trial of the OX40 agonist ivuxolimab. The receptors here all came from an adult with an advanced solid tumor such as melanoma, head and neck, liver or kidney cancer. CDR3s include the opening cysteine and the closing phenylalanine or tryptophan. A D gene is named only where the DNA matches it firmly. Where a row states a size, it is once, few, many or the class of an expanded clone; other rows omit it.

size,V,J,D,DNA,CDR3
.,TRBV6-1,TRBJ1-5,.,TGTGCCAGCATTTTTACCCAAGAAAATTTACAGCCCCAGCATTTT,CASIFTQENLQPQHF
.,TRBV19,TRBJ1-2,.,TGTGCCACCCTACGGGGCTATGGCTACACCTTC,CATLRGYGYTF
.,TRBV6-4,TRBJ2-1,.,TGTGCCAGCAGTGACTCGAGGTCTGGCGCCTACAATGAGCAGTTCTTC,CASSDSRSGAYNEQFF
once,TRBV9,TRBJ1-2,.,TGTGCCAGCCGGGACACCGACTATGGCTACACCTTC,CASRDTDYGYTF
.,TRBV19,TRBJ1-2,.,TGTGCCAGTAGCTCCGAGGCTTTCTATGGCTACACCTTC,CASSSEAFYGYTF
.,TRBV6-4,TRBJ2-1,TRBD2,TGTGCCAGCAGCTCTAGCGGGGGGGCCCAAGGCGATGAGCAGTTCTTC,CASSSSGGAQGDEQFF
.,TRBV6-5,TRBJ1-2,.,TGTGCCAGCACCCACCTAGGCCTTAACTATGGCTACACCTTC,CASTHLGLNYGYTF
.,TRBV4-3,TRBJ1-2,.,TGCGCCAGCAGCCAAGTCGAGGGGGACTATGGCTACACCTTC,CASSQVEGDYGYTF
.,TRBV6-5,TRBJ2-3,.,TGTGCCAGCAGTTACGGGGGGGCCACAGATACGCAGTATTTT,CASSYGGATDTQYF
.,TRBV7-9,TRBJ2-1,.,TGTGCCAGCAGCGGCTCCGGGCCTGAGCAGTTCTTC,CASSGSGPEQFF
.,TRBV7-8,TRBJ1-4,.,TGTGCCAGCAGCCCCTCGACAGAACTTAATGAAAAACTGTTTTTT,CASSPSTELNEKLFF
.,TRBV5-4,TRBJ2-1,.,TGTGCCAGCAGCGGAGGGGGAGGGTCCCACAATGAGCAGTTCTTC,CASSGGGGSHNEQFF
.,TRBV2,TRBJ1-5,.,TGTGCCAGCAGTGAAGCGCCCGGCCGTGCCAACAATCAGCCCCAGCATTTT,CASSEAPGRANNQPQHF
.,TRBV11-1,TRBJ2-3,.,TGTGCCAGCAGCTTAGGGACAAATGCCGGAGTGGATACGCAGTATTTT,CASSLGTNAGVDTQYF
.,TRBV19,TRBJ2-6,.,TGTGCCAGTAGTATGGCAGGGTCCCCTTCTGGGGCCAACGTCCTGACTTTC,CASSMAGSPSGANVLTF
.,TRBV7-3,TRBJ2-3,TRBD2,TGTGCCAGCAGCTTAGCGGGGGGCACAGATACGCAGTATTTT,CASSLAGGTDTQYF
.,TRBV7-9,TRBJ2-1,TRBD1,TGTGCCGTCCAGGGGGCTAGCAGGGGGTACAATGAGCAGTTCTTC,CAVQGASRGYNEQFF
.,TRBV14,TRBJ1-2,TRBD1,TGTGCCAGCAGCCAAGTCTACAATGGACAGGGCAACTATGGCTACACCTTC,CASSQVYNGQGNYGYTF
.,TRBV6-1,TRBJ2-7,.,TGTGCCAGCAGTTATACACCCTACGAGCAGTACTTC,CASSYTPYEQYF
once,TRBV4-2,TRBJ2-1,.,TGTGCCAGCAGCTTGCCCACGGGCTTTTTCTACAATGAGCAGTTCTTC,CASSLPTGFFYNEQFF
.,TRBV13,TRBJ1-1,.,TGTGCCAGCAGCTCCCCGGACGGATACACTGAAGCTTTCTTT,CASSSPDGYTEAFF
.,TRBV13,TRBJ2-7,TRBD2,TGTGCCAGCAGTTACGGTAGCGGGAGCTCCTACGAGCAGTACTTC,CASSYGSGSSYEQYF
.,TRBV5-4,TRBJ1-1,.,TGTGCCAGCAGCTTGGGGGCCGAAGCTTTCTTT,CASSLGAEAFF
.,TRBV10-1,TRBJ2-3,TRBD2,TGCGCCAGCACGGTCCGGACTAGAAACACAGATACGCAGTATTTT,CASTVRTRNTDTQYF
few,TRBV20-1,TRBJ1-1,.,TGCAGTGCCCAAAAAATCACTGAAGCTTTCTTT,CSAQKITEAFF
.,TRBV7-9,TRBJ1-2,.,TGTGCCAGCAGCTTAGTGCAGCAGTATGGCTACACCTTC,CASSLVQQYGYTF
.,TRBV18,TRBJ1-4,.,TGTGCCAGCTCACCCGCTAATGAAAAACTGTTTTTT,CASSPANEKLFF
.,TRBV25-1,TRBJ2-1,.,TGTGCCAGCAGTCCCTCTAGGGGTGAGCAGTTCTTC,CASSPSRGEQFF
.,TRBV7-9,TRBJ2-5,TRBD2,TGTGCCAGCAGCTTAGCGGGAGGGTCCCAGTACTTC,CASSLAGGSQYF
.,TRBV9,TRBJ1-1,TRBD1,TGTGCCAGCAGCGTGGGACAGCGCTTGAACACTGAAGCTTTCTTT,CASSVGQRLNTEAFF
.,TRBV9,TRBJ2-7,TRBD1,TGTGCCAGCAGCGTAGGATTCGGACAGGCCGACTACGAGCAGTACTTC,CASSVGFGQADYEQYF
.,TRBV2,TRBJ2-7,TRBD2,TGTGCCAGCAGGGGTGGACTAGCGGGCTACGAGCAGTACTTC,CASRGGLAGYEQYF
.,TRBV4-2,TRBJ1-5,.,TGTGCCAGCAGCCAAACTCTACAGGGAAATAGCAATCAGCCCCAGCATTTT,CASSQTLQGNSNQPQHF
.,TRBV2,TRBJ1-2,.,TGTGCCAGCAGTGAAAAGTATGGGGCCTCTTATGGCTACACCTTC,CASSEKYGASYGYTF
.,TRBV15,TRBJ1-5,.,TGTGCCACCAGCAGAGACGGACACCATAGCAATCAGCCCCAGCATTTT,CATSRDGHHSNQPQHF
once,TRBV5-5,TRBJ2-1,TRBD2,TGTGCCAGCAGCTTGCGGGGGGGCAATGAGCAGTTCTTC,CASSLRGGNEQFF
.,TRBV9,TRBJ1-1,.,TGTGCCAGCAGCGTAGGGGTTGTGAGGACTGAAGCTTTCTTT,CASSVGVVRTEAFF
.,TRBV19,TRBJ2-3,.,TGTGCCAGTAGTATAAGCACTAGATCTGATACGCAGTATTTT,CASSISTRSDTQYF
.,TRBV9,TRBJ2-1,TRBD2,TGTGCCAGCGGGGAAGCGGGGGGGAACTACAATGAGCAGTTCTTC,CASGEAGGNYNEQFF
.,TRBV2,TRBJ2-7,.,TGTGCCAGCACCCATTTAGTTTCCTACGAGCAGTACTTC,CASTHLVSYEQYF
.,TRBV27,TRBJ1-2,.,TGTGCCAGCAGTGCGGGGATCTCGTACTATGGCTACACCTTC,CASSAGISYYGYTF
.,TRBV6-5,TRBJ2-3,TRBD2,TGTGCCAGCGCCAAGACTAGCGGTCTTGGTACGCAGTATTTT,CASAKTSGLGTQYF
once,TRBV11-2,TRBJ2-1,TRBD1,TGTGCCAGCAGCTCCCCGTCAGACAGGGGGCGCGGGCAGTTCTTC,CASSSPSDRGRGQFF
.,TRBV9,TRBJ2-5,.,TGTGCCAGCAGCGCCGACTGGGGTCTTGGAGAGACCCAGTACTTC,CASSADWGLGETQYF
.,TRBV11-2,TRBJ2-1,.,TGTGCCAGCAGCTTAGCAGGTCAGGGCCGAGTAGACAATGAGCAGTTCTTC,CASSLAGQGRVDNEQFF
.,TRBV7-2,TRBJ2-5,.,TGTGCCAGCAGCATCGGGACAAATGCTGGGGAGACCCAGTACTTC,CASSIGTNAGETQYF
.,TRBV9,TRBJ2-2,.,TGTGCCAGCAGCGTAAGTCTGTCCGGAGGGAACACCGGGGAGCTGTTTTTT,CASSVSLSGGNTGELFF
.,TRBV5-4,TRBJ2-5,TRBD2,TGTGCCAGCAGCATCCGGGGGGTTGGAGGAGAGACCCAGTACTTC,CASSIRGVGGETQYF
.,TRBV19,TRBJ2-7,.,TGTGCCAGTAGTCCAACGACCGGGACCGAGGTAGGGTACTTC,CASSPTTGTEVGYF
.,TRBV6-5,TRBJ1-2,TRBD1,TGTGCCAGCAGTCAGGACAGGGAATCGGTGCGCTACACCTTC,CASSQDRESVRYTF
.,TRBV4-3,TRBJ1-1,TRBD1,TGCGCCAGCAGCCCCTTTGGGACAGCGAACACTGAAGCTTTCTTT,CASSPFGTANTEAFF
few,TRBV12-2,TRBJ2-7,.,TGTGCAAGTCGCTCCCCCCGTGCTAGCGGATCCTCCTACGAGCAGTACTTC,CASRSPRASGSSYEQYF
.,TRBV10-1,TRBJ2-3,TRBD1,TGCGCCAGCAGTGGTGACAGGGACGCAGATACGCAGTATTTT,CASSGDRDADTQYF
.,TRBV7-9,TRBJ1-4,TRBD1,TGTGCCAGCAGACGACAGGGTACTAATGAAAAACTGTTTTTT,CASRRQGTNEKLFF
.,TRBV6-1,TRBJ2-6,.,TGTGCCAGCAGTGAAGGGGCCTCTGGGGCCAACGTCCTGACTTTC,CASSEGASGANVLTF
.,TRBV28,TRBJ1-1,.,TGTGCCAGCAGTTTATCCCGGAGGGGCACTGAAGCTTTCTTT,CASSLSRRGTEAFF
once,TRBV7-9,TRBJ2-1,TRBD1,TGTGCCAGCAAACGACAGGGTGATAGGAATGAGCAGTTCTTC,CASKRQGDRNEQFF
.,TRBV9,TRBJ2-7,.,TGTGCCAGCAGCGTAGAGGGGGACGTGGTGGACGAGCAGTACTTC,CASSVEGDVVDEQYF
.,TRBV13,TRBJ1-1,.,TGTGCCAGCAGCCCACGCCGGAGAAACACTGAAGCTTTCTTT,CASSPRRRNTEAFF
.,TRBV11-2,TRBJ1-2,.,TGTGCCAGCAGCCTATATGGGGGCGGAAGTGGCTACACCTTC,CASSLYGGGSGYTF